This T cell receptor beta chain was sequenced for a study of T cell responses to AZD1222 COVID-19 vaccine (dated by TCRdb to the early 2020s). Regarding the complete study: Because spike-specific TCR depth and breadth did not differ between the two schedules, AZD1222 recipients who got a second dose at roughly 4 weeks were pooled with those who got a second dose at roughly 12 weeks. A total of just over 230 trial participants underwent TCR sequencing, of whom some 210 received two doses of AZD1222 and about 26 received two doses of the MenACWY control vaccine. Trial participants were enrolled into age subgroups of 18-55, 56-69 and 70-plus years, which contained 148, 28 and 57 TCR-sequenced participants, respectively.

The paper as a whole reports these results and caveats: Epitopes outside the regions mutated in the B.1.351 and B.1.1.7 variants were reportedly recognized by nearly half of the unique spike-specific TCRs. Because no day 14 peak-response samples were available, repertoires were characterized only after the peak T cell response. Vaccine-associated CD4 TCRs spanned the whole spike protein, with dominant responses in regions 160-218 and 743-854. After two AZD1222 doses, spike-specific TCR breadth and depth were significantly higher than at day 0 and than in MenACWY recipients. In the small 56-69-year group, the increase in depth fell short of significance, most likely because of low power. Conclusions about previously exposed vaccinees are limited because only a handful of AZD1222 recipients were SARS-CoV-2 seropositive at baseline. Participants were mostly white British and included more females than males, and it was suggested by the authors that clonal diversity may have been underestimated.

The V end gives up 6 bases and the J end 4 bases, leaving 23 bases in the junction not matched to a gene. The CDR3, cysteine through phenylalanine, is 20 amino acids long. The DNA shown is the 60-base CDR3, in frame from base 1. The germline V gene (reference sequence) gives CDR1 as GTSNPN and CDR2 as SVGIG. The CDR3 regions of human TCRbeta chains were subjected to immunosequencing. Regarding the original processing steps: TCRs in the repertoires were compared against a reference library of SARS-CoV-2-specific TCRs that had been generated with the MIRA antigen-specificity platform. Breadth was defined as the fraction of unique TCRs that were SARS-CoV-2-associated. Depth was defined as the fraction of total T cells that were SARS-CoV-2-associated. Using the MIRA data, each spike-specific TCR was mapped to the spike region that the TCR reacts to and placed in a CD4 or CD8 class. Log10-transformed breadth and depth values were compared by one-way ANOVA with Sidak's multiple comparisons tests. In TCRdb, the immuneACCESS table is reduced to in-frame sequences with V and J assigned. These tables do not hold every clone; where another copy was compared, an unresolved V gene accounts for under half, and the others remain unexplained. The V and J calls and clone size are taken from that table; D and trimming were inferred from the DNA. A total of 130,000 to 150,000 clones appear in this sample, 89% of them only once. Just over 5% of the sample is in the top ten clones.

According to the study, the label for this sample's time point signals: baseline before first vaccination. Vaccinee samples were obtained from the UK trials COV001 and COV002, which included a single-blind randomized controlled phase 2/3 trial of AZD1222 (ChAdOx1 nCoV-19) in healthy adults. For TCRbeta chain sequencing, PBMC samples from trial participants were taken at day 0 and at day 28 after the second dose. Details on this clone: The target of this receptor is not known. No quality values exist for individual bases; no much larger clone is one base distant.

This TCR was recovered from an adult in good health. The sequence links TRBV30 to TRBJ2-3; 12 bases in the middle match TRBD2. The sample was peripheral blood, taken on day 0 of AZD1222 vaccination. The CDR3: CACTWPGLAGIGRPPDTQYF. The sequenced DNA is TGTGCCTGCACCTGGCCGGGACTAGCGGGTATAGGTAGGCCCCCAGATACGCAGTATTTT. Extended through the reference TRBV30 and TRBJ2-3 proteins, this CDR3 yields the full variable domain: SQTIHQWPATLVQPVGSPLSLECTVEGTSNPNLYWYRQAAGRGLQLLFYSVGIGQISSEVPQNLSASRPQDRQFILSSKKLLLSDSGFYLCACTWPGLAGIGRPPDTQYFGPGTRLTVL.